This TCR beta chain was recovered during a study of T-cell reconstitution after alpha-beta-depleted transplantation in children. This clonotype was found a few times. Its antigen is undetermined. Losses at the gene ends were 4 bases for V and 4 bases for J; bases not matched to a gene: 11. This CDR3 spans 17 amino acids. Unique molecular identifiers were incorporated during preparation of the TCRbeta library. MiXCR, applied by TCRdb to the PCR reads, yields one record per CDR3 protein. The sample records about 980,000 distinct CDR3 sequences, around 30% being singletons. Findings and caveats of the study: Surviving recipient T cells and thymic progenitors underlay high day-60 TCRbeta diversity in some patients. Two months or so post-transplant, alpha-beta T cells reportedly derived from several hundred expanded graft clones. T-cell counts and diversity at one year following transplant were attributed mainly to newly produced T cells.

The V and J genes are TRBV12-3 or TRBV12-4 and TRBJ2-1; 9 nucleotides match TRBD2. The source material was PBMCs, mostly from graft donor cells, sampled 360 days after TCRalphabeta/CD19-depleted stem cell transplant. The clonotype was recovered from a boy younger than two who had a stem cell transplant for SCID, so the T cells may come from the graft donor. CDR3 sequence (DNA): TGTGCCAGCAGTTCCAGGAGTAGCGGGGGACAATACAATGAGCAGTTCTTC. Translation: CASSSRSSGGQYNEQFF.